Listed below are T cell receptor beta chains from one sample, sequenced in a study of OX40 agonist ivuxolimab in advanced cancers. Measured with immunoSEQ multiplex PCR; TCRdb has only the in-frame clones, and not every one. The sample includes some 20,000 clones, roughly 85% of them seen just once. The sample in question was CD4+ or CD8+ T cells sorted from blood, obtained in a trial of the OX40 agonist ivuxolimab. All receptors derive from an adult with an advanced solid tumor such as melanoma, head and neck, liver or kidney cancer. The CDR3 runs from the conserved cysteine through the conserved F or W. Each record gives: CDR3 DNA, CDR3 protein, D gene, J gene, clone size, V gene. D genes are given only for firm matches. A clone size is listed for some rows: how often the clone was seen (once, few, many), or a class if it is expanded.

TGTGCCAGCAGCCTAAGCGCCTACGAGCAGTACTTC CASSLSAYEQYF - TRBJ2-7 few TRBV14
TGTGCCAGCAGCTTCCTACTGAGGGGGAGTAGCACTGAAGCTTTCTTT CASSFLLRGSSTEAFF - TRBJ1-1 - TRBV5-8
TGCAGTGCCCCAGCCTACAATGAGCAGTTCTTC CSAPAYNEQFF - TRBJ2-1 - TRBV20-1
TGTGCCAGCAGTGAAGCTCCAGACAGTCCTCCCTATGAGCAGTTCTTC CASSEAPDSPPYEQFF - TRBJ2-1 - TRBV6-1
TGTGCCAGCAGCTCCGATAATACGCAGTATTTT CASSSDNTQYF - TRBJ2-3 - TRBV5-6
TGTGCCAGCAGCTTGGAGGGGACCTCTGGAAACACCATATATTTT CASSLEGTSGNTIYF - TRBJ1-3 few TRBV5-6
TGTGCCTGGAGTGTACGACAGGTGGGCGAGCAGTACTTC CAWSVRQVGEQYF - TRBJ2-7 - TRBV30
TGTGCCAGCAGTTCCAGGGACGTCGACTCCTCTGGGGCCAACGTCCTGACTTTC CASSSRDVDSSGANVLTF - TRBJ2-6 - TRBV27
TGCGCCAGCAGCTCGCTGGAGACAGGGGGCTTCTACGAGCAGTACTTC CASSSLETGGFYEQYF TRBD1 TRBJ2-7 - TRBV5-1
TGTGCCAGCAGTTACAGTAATCAGCCCCAGCATTTT CASSYSNQPQHF - TRBJ1-5 - TRBV27